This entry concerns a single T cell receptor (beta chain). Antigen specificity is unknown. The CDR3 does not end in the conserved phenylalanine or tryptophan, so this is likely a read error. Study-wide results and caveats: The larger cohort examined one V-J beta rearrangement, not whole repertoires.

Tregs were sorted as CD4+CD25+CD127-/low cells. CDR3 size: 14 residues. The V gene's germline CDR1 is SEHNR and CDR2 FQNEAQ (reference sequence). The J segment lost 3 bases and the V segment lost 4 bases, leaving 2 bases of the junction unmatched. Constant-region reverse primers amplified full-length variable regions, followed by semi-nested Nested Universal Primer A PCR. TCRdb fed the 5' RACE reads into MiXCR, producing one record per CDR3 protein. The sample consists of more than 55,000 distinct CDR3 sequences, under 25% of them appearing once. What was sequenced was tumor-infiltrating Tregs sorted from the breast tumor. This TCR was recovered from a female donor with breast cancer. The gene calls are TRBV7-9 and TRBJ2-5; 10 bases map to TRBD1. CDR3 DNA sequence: TGTGCCAGCAGCTCGGGGACAGGGGAAGAGACCCAGTACCTC. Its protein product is CASSSGTGEETQYL.